The entry below gives a single TCR beta chain sequence along with its context. This record belongs to a study of blood T cell repertoires in COVID-19. About the study: Researchers got acute and convalescent COVID-19 samples from the United States, Italy and Spain.

Methods used by the authors: Reference gene primer amplification gave estimated nucleated cell counts. The method was immunoSEQ multiplex PCR; TCRdb's version includes in-frame clones alone and lacks a portion of them. The V and J calls and clone size come from that table; D and trimming were worked out from the DNA. The sample has 250,000 to 300,000 clones; approximately 91% are singletons. V was pared by 8 bases and J by 6 bases, with 17 bases between. The CDR3 is made up of 13 amino acids. The V gene's germline CDR1 is MNHEY and CDR2 SMNVEV (reference sequence). The rearrangement links TRBV27 to TRBJ2-7; a possible D gene is TRBD2 (6 bases). This TCR was recovered from a man aged 45-65 years with acute or convalescent COVID-19. The sequenced sample was peripheral blood. The CDR3 loop is CASRGTDRLEQYF. In DNA, the CDR3 is TGTGCCAGCCGCGGGACGGACCGCCTCGAGCAGTACTTC.